One and the same sample provided the 10 T cell receptor beta chains below, sequenced in a study of technical replicates of blood from four donors. Clones were sequenced by immunoSEQ multiplex PCR, and TCRdb holds only the in-frame ones, with some missing. The sample has 74,000 or so clones; under 95% are singletons. Sequencing input: T cells isolated from PBMCs. The receptors were gathered from a human donor in good health.

V and J are TRBV5-6 and TRBJ1-3, with 7 bases lining up with TRBD1. The CDR3 is made up of 16 amino acids. Germline V gives CDR1 SGHDT, CDR2 YYEEEE. The ends lost 0 bases at V and 1 base at J; junction bases unmatched: 4. CDR3 nucleotide sequence: TGTGCCAGCAGCTTGGGAGGGACAGCTTCTGGAAACACCATATATTTT. It encodes CASSLGGTASGNTIYF.

V gene TRBV6-5 combines with J gene TRBJ2-7; 7 nucleotides match TRBD1. CDR1 is MNHEY, CDR2 SVGAGI, per germline. Germline trimming cut 6 bases from V and 5 bases from J; bases unmatched to any gene: 4. The CDR3 is made up of 12 amino acids. The CDR3 loop reads CASSRDSHEQYF. CDR3 bases: TGTGCCAGCAGCCGGGACAGCCACGAGCAGTACTTC.

The chain carries TRBV11-2 and TRBJ2-5, with TRBD1 matching 7 bases. This CDR3 is 17 amino acids long. V was pared by 0 bases and J by 4 bases, with 11 bases of the junction left unmatched. CDR1 SGHAT and CDR2 FQNNGV come from the germline V gene. CDR3 nucleotide sequence: TGTGCCAGCAGCTTAGATCGTAGAAGGGGGCGCAGAGAGACCCAGTACTTC. This gives the protein CASSLDRRRGRRETQYF. The full variable domain, completed using reference TRBV11-2 and TRBJ2-5, is EAGVAQSPRYKIIEKRQSVAFWCNPISGHATLYWYQQILGQGPKLLIQFQNNGVVDDSQLPKDRFSAERLKGVDSTLKIQPAKLEDSAVYLCASSLDRRRGRRETQYFGPGTRLLVL.

The rearrangement joins TRBV19 to TRBJ2-5; TRBD2 agrees at 8 bases. V dropped 7 bases and J dropped 2; count of bases not matched to a gene: 6. The CDR3 loop spans 14 amino acids. CDR1 and CDR2 (germline): LNHDA, SQIVND (reference sequence). The CDR3 is CASTRTSLQETQYF. CDR3 DNA sequence: TGTGCCAGTACCCGGACTAGCCTACAAGAGACCCAGTACTTC. Complete variable domain (other parts from reference TRBV19 and TRBJ2-5): DGGITQSPKYLFRKEGQNVTLSCEQNLNHDAMYWYRQDPGQGLRLIYYSQIVNDFQKGDIAEGYSVSREKKESFPLTVTSAQKNPTAFYLCASTRTSLQETQYFGPGTRLLVL.

The V gene is TRBV15, the J gene TRBJ2-7, with D perhaps matching TRBD1 (6 bases). This CDR3 is 13 amino acids long. Germline CDR1 LNHNV, CDR2 YYDKDF (reference sequence). Deletions cut 2 bases from V and 5 bases from J, with 10 bases between. The CDR3 loop is CATSRQGNHEQYF. The CDR3 DNA is TGTGCCACCAGCAGACAGGGGAATCACGAGCAGTACTTC.

This clone was counted a few times. V usage is TRBV30 and J usage is TRBJ1-5, with D possibly being TRBD1 (6 bases). V was pared by 7 bases and J by 4 bases, with 11 bases between. This CDR3 contains 12 residues. Germline loops: CDR1 GTSNPN, CDR2 SVGIG (reference sequence). This CDR3 is CAFSDRNQPQHF. In DNA, the CDR3 is TGTGCCTTCTCCGACAGGAATCAGCCCCAGCATTTT.

The CDR3 protein is CASSLGLILGPLTFNYEQYF. In DNA form, the CDR3 reads TGCGCCAGCAGCTTGGGACTAATTTTAGGGCCCCTGACTTTCAACTACGAGCAGTACTTC. The rearrangement joins TRBV5-1 to TRBJ2-7, with D possibly being TRBD2 (5 bases). The germline V and J ends were trimmed by 0 bases and 3 bases, with 28 bases remaining between them. The CDR3 has 20 amino acids. Germline loops: CDR1 SGHRS, CDR2 YFSETQ.

This chain uses TRBV5-8 with TRBJ1-6, with TRBD1 identical over 8 bases. The CDR3 loop spans 14 amino acids. The ends lost 3 bases at V and 9 bases at J; junction bases unmatched: 5. CDR1 and CDR2 from the germline V gene are SGHTS and YDEGEE. The CDR3 sequence: CASSSTGGLSPLHF. Here the CDR3 DNA reads TGTGCCAGCAGCTCCACAGGGGGACTTTCACCCCTCCACTTT.

The V call is TRBV6-4, the J call TRBJ2-1; 7 bases agree with TRBD1. CDR3 length equals 12 residues. Germline trimming cut 4 bases from V and 9 bases from J; bases unmatched to any gene: 3. Germline lookup yields CDR1 MRHNA and CDR2 SNTAGT. The CDR3 loop reads CASSGTGVEQFF. CDR3 nucleotide sequence: TGTGCCAGCAGTGGAACAGGGGTTGAGCAGTTCTTC.

V usage is TRBV18 and J usage is TRBJ2-7, with 7 bases matching TRBD2. J gave up 2 bases and V 6 bases, and 7 bases lay outside the gene matches. The CDR3 sequence is 14 residues long. The germline CDR1 and CDR2 sequences are KGHSH and LQKENI. As DNA, the CDR3 is TGTGCCAGCTCCTTTACTAGCGTTCCCTACGAGCAGTACTTC. Residues: CASSFTSVPYEQYF.